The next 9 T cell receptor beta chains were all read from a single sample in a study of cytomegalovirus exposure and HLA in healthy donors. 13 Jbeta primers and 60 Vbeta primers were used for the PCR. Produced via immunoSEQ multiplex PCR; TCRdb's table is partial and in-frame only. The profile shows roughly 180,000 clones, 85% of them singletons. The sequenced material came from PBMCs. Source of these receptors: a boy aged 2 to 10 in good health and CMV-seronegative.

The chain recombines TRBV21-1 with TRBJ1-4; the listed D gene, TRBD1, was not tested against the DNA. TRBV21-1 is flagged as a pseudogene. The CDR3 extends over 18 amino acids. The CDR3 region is CASSITGPYRQGGEKLFF. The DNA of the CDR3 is TGTGCCAGCAGCATAACAGGTCCCTACAGACAGGGAGGTGAAAAACTGTTTTTT.

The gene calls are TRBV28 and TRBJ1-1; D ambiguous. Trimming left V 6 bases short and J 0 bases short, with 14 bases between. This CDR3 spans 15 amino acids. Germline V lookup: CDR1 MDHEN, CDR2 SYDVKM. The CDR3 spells CASSTLGGMNTEAFF. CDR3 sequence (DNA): TGTGCCAGCAGCACCCTCGGAGGGATGAACACTGAAGCTTTCTTT.

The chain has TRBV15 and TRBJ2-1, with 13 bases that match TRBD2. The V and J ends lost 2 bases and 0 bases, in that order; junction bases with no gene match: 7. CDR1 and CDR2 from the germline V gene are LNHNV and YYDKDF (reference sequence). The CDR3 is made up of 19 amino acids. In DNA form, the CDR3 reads TGTGCCACCAGCAGAACTAGACTAGCGGGGGGTCGCTCCTACAATGAGCAGTTCTTC. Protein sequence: CATSRTRLAGGRSYNEQFF.

The CDR3 region has the DNA TGTGCCAGCAGTGACTCGCCGGGGTTGGGCGGCTACACCTTC. Its protein product is CASSDSPGLGGYTF. The rearrangement links TRBV6-4 to TRBJ1-2; no clear D. The germline V and J ends were trimmed by 0 bases and 8 bases, with 13 bases remaining between them. Germline V gives CDR1 MRHNA, CDR2 SNTAGT. The CDR3 length is 14 residues.

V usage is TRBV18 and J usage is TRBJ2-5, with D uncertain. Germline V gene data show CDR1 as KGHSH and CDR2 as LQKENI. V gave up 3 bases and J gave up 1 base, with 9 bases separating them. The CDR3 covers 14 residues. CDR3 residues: CASSPGGGQETQYF. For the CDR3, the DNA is TGTGCCAGCTCACCTGGCGGCGGCCAAGAGACCCAGTACTTC.

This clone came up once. The CDR3 region has the DNA TGTGCCAGCAGGGGGACGGCGGGATCCTACGAGCAGTACGTC. Encoded protein: CASRGTAGSYEQYV. The V gene is TRBV6-5, the J gene TRBJ2-7; possibly TRBD2 for D (6 bases). This CDR3 is 14 amino acids long. V was cut by 6 bases and J by 1 base, with 13 bases left in between. The germline gives CDR1 MNHEY, CDR2 SVGAGI.

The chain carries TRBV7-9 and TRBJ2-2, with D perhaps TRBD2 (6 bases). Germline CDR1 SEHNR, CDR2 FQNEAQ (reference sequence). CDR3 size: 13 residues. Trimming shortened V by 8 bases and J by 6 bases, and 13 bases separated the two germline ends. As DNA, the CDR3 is TGTGCCAGCCCACAAGGAGGGCCCGGGGAGCTGTTTTTT. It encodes CASPQGGPGELFF.

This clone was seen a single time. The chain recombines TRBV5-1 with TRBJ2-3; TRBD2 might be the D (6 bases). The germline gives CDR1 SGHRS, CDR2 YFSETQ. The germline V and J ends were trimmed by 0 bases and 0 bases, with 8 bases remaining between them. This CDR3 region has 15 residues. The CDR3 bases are TGCGCCAGCAGCTTGGTCAGCGGGAGCACAGATACGCAGTATTTT. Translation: CASSLVSGSTDTQYF. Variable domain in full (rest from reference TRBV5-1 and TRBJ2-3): KAGVTQTPRYLIKTRGQQVTLSCSPISGHRSVSWYQQTPGQGLQFLFEYFSETQRNKGNFPGRFSGRQFSNSRSEMNVSTLELGDSALYLCASSLVSGSTDTQYFGPGTRLTVL.

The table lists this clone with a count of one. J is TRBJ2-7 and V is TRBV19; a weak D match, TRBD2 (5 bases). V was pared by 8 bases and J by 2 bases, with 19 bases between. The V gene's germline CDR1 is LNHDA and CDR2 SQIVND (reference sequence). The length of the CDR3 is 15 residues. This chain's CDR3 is CASGSSALGAYEQYF. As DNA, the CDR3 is TGTGCCAGTGGGTCTTCAGCATTGGGAGCCTACGAGCAGTACTTC. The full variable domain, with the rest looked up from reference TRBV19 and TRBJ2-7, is DGGITQSPKYLFRKEGQNVTLSCEQNLNHDAMYWYRQDPGQGLRLIYYSQIVNDFQKGDIAEGYSVSREKKESFPLTVTSAQKNPTAFYLCASGSSALGAYEQYFGPGTRLTVT.